This T cell receptor (beta chain) comes out of a study of T cells after yellow fever vaccination. TCRdb reprocessed the 5' RACE reads via MiXCR and lists one record per CDR3 protein. The data hold 50,000 to 65,000 distinct CDR3 sequences, with about 6.3% observed a single time. At least ten counts were recorded for this clonotype. Findings of the study overall: Clonotypes appearing in both CD4 and CD8 compartments existed, and their share was small. Abundant bulk-population clonotypes could contaminate the FACS-sorted repertoires. It was a weaker secondary response, yet one that peaked faster, at day 5 versus 15.

V lost 2 bases to trimming and J lost 4 bases; unmatched junction nucleotides: 0. CDR1 and CDR2 (germline): SGDLS, YYNGEE. The CDR3 consists of 14 residues. This chain joins TRBV9 and TRBJ2-3; 11 positions match TRBD2. The origin of this receptor is a young man who received the YFV17D yellow fever vaccine. The sequencing used CD8+ T cells not binding an NS4B(214-222) dextramer, sorted from PBMCs, collected approximately 47 days after the first yellow fever vaccination. CDR3 in amino acids: CASSVSGGADTQYF. The DNA for the CDR3 is TGTGCCAGCAGCGTTAGCGGGGGGGCAGATACGCAGTATTTT.